This T cell receptor beta chain is drawn from a study of cytomegalovirus exposure and HLA in healthy donors. CDR1 and CDR2 (germline): LNHDA, SQIVND (reference sequence). With 3 bases removed from V and 1 base from J, the gap between germline ends came to 8 bases. This CDR3 has 14 amino acids. Notes on this clone: As yet, its antigen is unknown. This sample includes further DNA sequences coding for the same CDR3.

Study results and caveats: Previous analysis showed most TCR beta V segments were productive about 90% or about 30% of the time. Later analysis reportedly placed an Asian-associated ancestry cluster below the approximately 680-donor mean in N-insertions. Reports state that TCR beta sequences accurately predicted most subjects' HLA-A and HLA-B alleles.

In the PCR, 60 Vbeta and 13 Jbeta primers were used. Measured with immunoSEQ multiplex PCR; TCRdb has only the in-frame clones, and not every one. Among 250,000 to 300,000 clones listed, roughly 91% were seen once. The sequenced sample was PBMCs. The receptor was isolated from a girl aged 2-10 years in good health and CMV-seronegative. The chain combines TRBV19 with TRBJ2-3; D might be TRBD2 (6 bases). The CDR3 DNA reads TGTGCCAGTAGTATTCCGGGAGGCACAGATACGCAGTATTTT. Translating it yields CASSIPGGTDTQYF.